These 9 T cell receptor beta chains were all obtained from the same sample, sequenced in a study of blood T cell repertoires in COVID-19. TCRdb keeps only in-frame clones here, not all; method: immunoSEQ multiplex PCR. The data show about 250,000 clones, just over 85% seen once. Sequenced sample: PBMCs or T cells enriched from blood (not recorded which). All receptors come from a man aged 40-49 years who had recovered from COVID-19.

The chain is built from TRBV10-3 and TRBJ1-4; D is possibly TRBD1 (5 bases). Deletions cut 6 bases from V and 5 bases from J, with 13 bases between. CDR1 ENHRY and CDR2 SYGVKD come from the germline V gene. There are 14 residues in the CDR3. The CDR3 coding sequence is TGTGCCATCAGACCCAGGGAGGGGAATGAAAAACTGTTTTTT. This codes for CAIRPREGNEKLFF.

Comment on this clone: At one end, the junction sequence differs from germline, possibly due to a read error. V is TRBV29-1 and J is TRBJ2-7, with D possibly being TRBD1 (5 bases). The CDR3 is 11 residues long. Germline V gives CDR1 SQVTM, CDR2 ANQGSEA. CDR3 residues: CSVEDGRTYHF. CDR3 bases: TGCAGCGTTGAAGACGGCAGGACATACCACTTC.

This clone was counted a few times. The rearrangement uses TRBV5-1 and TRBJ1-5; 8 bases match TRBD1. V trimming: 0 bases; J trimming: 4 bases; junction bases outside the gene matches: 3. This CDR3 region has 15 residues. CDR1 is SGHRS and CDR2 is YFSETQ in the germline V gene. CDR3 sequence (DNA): TGCGCCAGCAGCTTGGAAACAGGGGGTAATCAGCCCCAGCATTTT. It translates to CASSLETGGNQPQHF.

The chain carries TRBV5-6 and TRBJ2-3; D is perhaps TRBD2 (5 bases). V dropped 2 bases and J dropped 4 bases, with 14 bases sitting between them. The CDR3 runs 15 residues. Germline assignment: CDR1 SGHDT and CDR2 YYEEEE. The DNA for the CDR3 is TGTGCCAGCAGCTTTCTCCCGGGGAACCCAGATACGCAGTATTTT. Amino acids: CASSFLPGNPDTQYF.

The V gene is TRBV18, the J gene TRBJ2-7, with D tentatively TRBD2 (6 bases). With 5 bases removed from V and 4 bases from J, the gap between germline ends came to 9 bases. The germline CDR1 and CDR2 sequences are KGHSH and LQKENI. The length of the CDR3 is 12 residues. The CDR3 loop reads CASSGGLYEQYF. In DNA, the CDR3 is TGTGCCAGCTCAGGGGGACTTTACGAGCAGTACTTC.

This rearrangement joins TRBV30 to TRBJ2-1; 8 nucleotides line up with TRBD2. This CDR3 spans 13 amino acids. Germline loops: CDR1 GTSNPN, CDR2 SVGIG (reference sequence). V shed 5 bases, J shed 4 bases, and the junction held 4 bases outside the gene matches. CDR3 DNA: TGTGCCTGGGGCGGGAGGTTATACAATGAGCAGTTCTTC. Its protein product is CAWGGRLYNEQFF.

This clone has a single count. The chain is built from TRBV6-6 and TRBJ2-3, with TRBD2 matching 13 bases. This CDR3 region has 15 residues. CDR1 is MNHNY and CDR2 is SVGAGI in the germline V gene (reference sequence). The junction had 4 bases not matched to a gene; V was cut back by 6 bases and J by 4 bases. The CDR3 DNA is TGTGCCAGCAGACCAACTAGCGGGGGGGCAGATACGCAGTATTTT. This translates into CASRPTSGGADTQYF.

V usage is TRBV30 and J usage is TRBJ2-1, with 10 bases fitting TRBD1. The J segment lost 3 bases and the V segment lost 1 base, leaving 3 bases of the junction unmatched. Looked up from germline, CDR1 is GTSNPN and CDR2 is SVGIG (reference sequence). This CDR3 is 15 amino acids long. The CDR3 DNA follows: TGTGCCTGGAGTGCCGGGACAGGGGTCTACAATGAGCAGTTCTTC. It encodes CAWSAGTGVYNEQFF.

This chain's CDR3 is CASIRGGERIQPQHF. CDR3 DNA sequence: TGTGCCAGCATCCGGGGGGGGGAGCGGATTCAGCCCCAGCATTTT. This sequence joins TRBV28 and TRBJ1-5, with D perhaps matching TRBD1 (5 bases). The CDR3 contains 15 residues. Germline-derived CDR1 and CDR2 are MDHEN and SYDVKM. The V end lost 7 bases, the J end lost 6 bases, and 19 bases lay between the germline ends.